The table lists the clone carrying this TCR beta chain with a few counts. Its antigen is still unknown. This specimen comes from a study of beta chain features in type 1 diabetes. Background on the study: The study examined 107,917,701 sorted cells across all samples. Whole-study findings and limits: Patients with type 1 diabetes carried fewer insertions and had more deletions at their VDJ junctions. All four CD4+ subsets of Type 1 diabetes patients contained TCRB CDR3s that were moderately but significantly shorter. A PCR bias possibly favoring shorter templates would apply equally to patients and controls.

V dropped 6 bases and J dropped 3 bases, with 17 bases sitting between them. This CDR3 region has 15 residues. CDR1 is MGHRA, CDR2 YSYEKL, per germline. Expressed TCRB transcripts got sequenced, as all isolated RNA was reverse transcribed. Profiled with immunoSEQ multiplex PCR; TCRdb holds only in-frame clones, not every one. The sample lists over 150,000 clones, 7.5% to 8.5% occurring once. Sequences were obtained from central memory CD4+ T cells from blood. The receptor was derived from a man between 18 and 29 years old with type 1 diabetes. This chain uses TRBV4-1 with TRBJ1-2, with a possible D match to TRBD1 (5 bases). CDR3 sequence reads: CASRSPGLAHYGYTF. The CDR3 DNA reads as TGCGCCAGCAGATCTCCGGGACTAGCGCACTATGGCTACACCTTC.